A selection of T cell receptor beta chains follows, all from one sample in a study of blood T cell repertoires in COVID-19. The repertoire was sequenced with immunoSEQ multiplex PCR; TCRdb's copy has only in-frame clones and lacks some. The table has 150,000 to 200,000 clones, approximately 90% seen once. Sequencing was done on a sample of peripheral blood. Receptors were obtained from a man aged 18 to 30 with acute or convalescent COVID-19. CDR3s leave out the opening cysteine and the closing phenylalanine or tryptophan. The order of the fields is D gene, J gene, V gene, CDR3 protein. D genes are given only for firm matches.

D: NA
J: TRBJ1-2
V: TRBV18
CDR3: ASSPRTAYGYT

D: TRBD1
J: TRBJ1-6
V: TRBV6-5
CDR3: ASSYSMDRGGSPLH

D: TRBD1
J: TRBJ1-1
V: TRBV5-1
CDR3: ASSLTTGDTEAF

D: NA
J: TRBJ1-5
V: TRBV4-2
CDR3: ASSQGLSRGQPQH

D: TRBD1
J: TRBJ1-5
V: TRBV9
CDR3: ASRAQGDNQPQH

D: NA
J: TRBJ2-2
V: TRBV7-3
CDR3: ASSSSGTANTGELF

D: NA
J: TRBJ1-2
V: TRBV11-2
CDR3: ASNHKAGGLDGYT

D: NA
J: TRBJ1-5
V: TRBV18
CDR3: ASSLEAQGNQPQH

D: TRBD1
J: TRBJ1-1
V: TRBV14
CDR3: ASAGGSSEAF

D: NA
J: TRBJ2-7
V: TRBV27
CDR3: ASSLEGQGVKY

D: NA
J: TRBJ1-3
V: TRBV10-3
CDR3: AISESKGRMVGSGNTIY

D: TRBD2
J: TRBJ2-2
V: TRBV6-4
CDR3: ASSGVAGAGTGELF

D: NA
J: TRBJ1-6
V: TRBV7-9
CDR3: ASSVRGARNSPLH

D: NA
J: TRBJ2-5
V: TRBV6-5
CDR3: ASGNSRETQY

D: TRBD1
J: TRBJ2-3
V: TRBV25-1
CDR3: ASSGSGTGDVRY

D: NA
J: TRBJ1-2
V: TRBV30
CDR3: AWGSGGNYGYT

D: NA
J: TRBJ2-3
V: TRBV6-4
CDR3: ASSPRGSTDTQY

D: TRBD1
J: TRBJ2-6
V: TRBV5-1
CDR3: ASSLGPGQGPGGANVLT

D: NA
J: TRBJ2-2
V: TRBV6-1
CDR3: ASRLLENTGELF

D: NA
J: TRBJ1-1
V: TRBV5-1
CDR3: ASSLAVTGSAEAF

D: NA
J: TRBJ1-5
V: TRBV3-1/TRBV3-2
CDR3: ASSQDSGRGQPQH

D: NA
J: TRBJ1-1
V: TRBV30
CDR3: AWSVANTEAF

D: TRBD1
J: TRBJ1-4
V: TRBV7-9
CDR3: ASSLTGTVYEKLF

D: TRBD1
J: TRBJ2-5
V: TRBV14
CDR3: ASSQDLTGGAETQY

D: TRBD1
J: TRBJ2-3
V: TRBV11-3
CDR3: ASTTVQSSRDRASRATQY